These 3 T cell receptor beta chains were all obtained from the same sample, sequenced in a study of naive and memory T cell subsets. An equimolar mix of two oligonucleotides served as the beta constant-region primer for TRBC1 and TRBC2. The ligated cDNA underwent four PCR rounds using SP2 and nested alpha and beta constant-region primers. From the UMI-ligation and nested PCR reads, TCRdb called clonotypes with MiXCR, one entry per CDR3 protein. Of 95,000 to 150,000 distinct CDR3 sequences listed, 30% to 45% were seen once; the top ten hold approximately 0.9%. The sequenced material came from central memory CD4+ T cells from blood. Receptors originate from a human donor in good health.

This sequence joins TRBV28 and TRBJ2-1; D not certain. Germline V lookup: CDR1 MDHEN, CDR2 SYDVKM. This CDR3 spans 14 amino acids. V was pared by 6 bases and J by 7 bases, with 16 bases between. The CDR3 bases are TGTGCCAGCAGCCCCCCCGAGAGTTGGAATGAGCAGTTCTTC. Its translation is CASSPPESWNEQFF.

The rearrangement joins TRBV20-1 to TRBJ2-3, with D unresolved. The CDR3 runs to 14 residues. Germline V gene sequence: CDR1 DFQATT, CDR2 SNEGSKA (reference sequence). Between the trimmed V and J ends, which lost 3 bases and 2 bases, there was a span of 12 bases. CDR3: CSASVVATTDTQYF. The CDR3 DNA reads as TGCAGTGCTAGTGTTGTGGCGACCACAGATACGCAGTATTTT.

The rearrangement uses TRBV6-2 or TRBV6-3 and TRBJ2-1; D unclear. From germline, CDR1 is MNHEY and CDR2 SVGEGT. This CDR3 region has 14 residues. The V end was cut by 2 bases, the J end by 4 bases, with 9 bases between. CDR3 amino acids: CASSYHGFYNEQFF. The CDR3 DNA reads as TGTGCCAGCAGTTACCACGGGTTTTACAATGAGCAGTTCTTC.